The rows below give T cell receptor beta chains drawn from one sample of a study of T cell repertoires in cytomegalovirus infection. TCRdb itself ran the reads through MiXCR, one entry per CDR3 protein. Of under 350,000 distinct CDR3 sequences listed, 9% to 9.5% were seen once; the top ten hold roughly 4%. The material sequenced was PBMCs. The receptors derive from a human donor in good health (CMV status not recorded). Some clones in this sample may be carry-over from other donors' samples. Each CDR3 is given with its conserved first and last residue.

j_gene | v_gene | CDR3aa
TRBJ2-1 | TRBV27 | CASSFGWGSYNEQFF
TRBJ2-1 | TRBV7-6 | CASSTSGSGANEQFF
TRBJ2-1 | TRBV7-2 | CASSLDISGRLGDEQFF
TRBJ2-7 | TRBV12-3/TRBV12-4 | CASSSNRQGDEQYF
TRBJ1-5 | TRBV23-1 | CASSQSTGPQPQHF
TRBJ1-3 | TRBV4-2 | CASSQAPGNTIYF
TRBJ1-4 | TRBV20-1 | CSARGDSRFEKLFF
TRBJ2-2 | TRBV6-2/TRBV6-3 | CASSTGLAGGLSTGELFF
TRBJ2-7 | TRBV6-1 | CASSPRTGSTYEQYF
TRBJ1-5 | TRBV28 | CASSSTPNQPQHF
TRBJ1-2 | TRBV7-9 | CASSLGDGYGYTF
TRBJ1-5 | TRBV6-5 | CASSPFWTGGSQPQHF
TRBJ2-5 | TRBV7-9 | CASSSGAQGTKWETQYF
TRBJ1-1 | TRBV7-2 | CASSSQGRNTEAFF
TRBJ2-5 | TRBV27 | CASSLRWASQETQYF
TRBJ2-4 | TRBV6-1 | CASSELDIQYF
TRBJ2-7 | TRBV20-1 | CSARGDGDEQYF
TRBJ1-1 | TRBV29-1 | CSVITGGREAFF
TRBJ2-7 | TRBV6-5 | CASRSWERRGDEQYF
TRBJ1-2 | TRBV7-3 | CASRPGTGGGYTF
TRBJ2-1 | TRBV7-9 | CASSPRLEAGGHNEQFF
TRBJ1-4 | TRBV7-2 | CASSPPGRYEKLFF
TRBJ2-1 | TRBV7-4 | CASSPTARLGVYIDEQFF
TRBJ1-5 | TRBV3-1 | CASSLNVGNQPQHF
TRBJ2-7 | TRBV7-2 | CASSLAQTHYEQYF
TRBJ2-5 | TRBV24-1 | CATSDQTETQYF
TRBJ2-1 | TRBV2 | CASGAERGVNNEQFF
TRBJ1-2 | TRBV7-8 | CASSPGTGPGAYGYTF
TRBJ2-7 | TRBV6-2/TRBV6-3 | CASSHPGTGREQYF
TRBJ2-7 | TRBV7-9 | CASSLDGQRSYEQYF
TRBJ2-2 | TRBV7-2 | CASRSDRAGTGELFF
TRBJ2-3 | TRBV12-3/TRBV12-4 | CASSLPSGNGKDTQYF
TRBJ2-1 | TRBV11-2 | CASSLEGGIFNEQFF
TRBJ1-1 | TRBV7-2 | CASSPPGQKNTEAFF
TRBJ1-2 | TRBV5-4 | CASSLDRGEGYTF
TRBJ2-7 | TRBV7-8 | CASSLVLADKQYF
TRBJ2-3 | TRBV11-2 | CASSLARGADTQYF
TRBJ2-5 | TRBV12-5 | CASGLALSDRVYDQYF
TRBJ1-3 | TRBV7-9 | CASRENTIYF
TRBJ2-7 | TRBV5-1 | CASSLEGLAGGKQYF
TRBJ2-1 | TRBV4-1 | CASSPNGRTNTGGPYNEQFF
TRBJ2-7 | TRBV7-6 | CASSSPTGGGYEQYF
TRBJ1-1 | TRBV2 | CASTRRDGGDTEAFF
TRBJ2-1 | TRBV10-3 | CAISESGTADGSSF
TRBJ2-2 | TRBV5-6 | CASRPQGPGELFF
TRBJ1-1 | TRBV6-2/TRBV6-3 | CASSLTGRLSEAFF
TRBJ2-7 | TRBV28 | CASSSQTGNLYEQYF
TRBJ2-5 | TRBV14 | CASSLKTWTSGRWETQYF
TRBJ1-2 | TRBV11-2 | CASSSLLTGSRFYGYTF
TRBJ1-1 | TRBV10-3 | CAISERAARDTEAFF
TRBJ1-2 | TRBV7-2 | CASSPGVGRGIYGYTF
TRBJ1-5 | TRBV20-1 | CSAQKAGTQGFNQPQHF
TRBJ2-2 | TRBV28 | CASSFQREIAGELFF
TRBJ2-3 | TRBV6-5 | CASIGGGTDTQYF
TRBJ1-1 | TRBV27 | CASSSPGQGRSEAFF